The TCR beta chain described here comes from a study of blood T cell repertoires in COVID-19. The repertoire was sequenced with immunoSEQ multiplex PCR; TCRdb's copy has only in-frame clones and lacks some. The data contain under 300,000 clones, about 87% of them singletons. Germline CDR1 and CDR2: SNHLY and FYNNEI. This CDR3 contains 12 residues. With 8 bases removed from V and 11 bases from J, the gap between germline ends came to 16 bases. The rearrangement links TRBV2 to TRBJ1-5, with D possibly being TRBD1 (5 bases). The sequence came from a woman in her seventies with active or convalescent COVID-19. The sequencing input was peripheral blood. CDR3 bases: TGTGCCAGCGGAGGGGTATCAGCGACCCAGCATTTT. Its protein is CASGGVSATQHF.